This section outlines one TCR beta chain sequence together with its context. The data were obtained in a study of blood T cell repertoires in COVID-19. Generated by immunoSEQ multiplex PCR, the TCRdb table keeps only in-frame clones and is missing some. The table includes about 200,000 clones, almost 90% detected once. V was clipped by 1 base and J by 1 base; unmatched bases: 7. The CDR3 is 17 residues long. Germline V lookup: CDR1 SGHDT, CDR2 YYEEEE. This chain uses TRBV5-6 with TRBJ2-2; 7 nucleotides line up with TRBD1. This clonotype originated in a young man with active or convalescent COVID-19. The material sequenced was peripheral blood. CDR3 sequence: CASSLTTGLGNTGELFF. The DNA for the CDR3 is TGTGCCAGCAGCTTGACGACAGGGCTAGGGAACACCGGGGAGCTGTTTTTT.